These 10 T cell receptor beta chains share one sample of origin, sequenced in a study of glioma-infiltrating T cells after dendritic cell vaccination. Here immunoSEQ multiplex PCR was the method, and the copy in TCRdb shows in-frame clones only, minus some. Here the sample spans around 100,000 clones, 75% to 85% being singletons. The sequencing used blood, collected before dendritic cell vaccination. These receptors originate from a human donor with glioblastoma.

The V gene is TRBV9, the J gene TRBJ1-4; D perhaps matches TRBD1 (5 bases). Germline V CDR1 and CDR2: SGDLS, YYNGEE. Deletions cut 4 bases from V and 6 bases from J, with 13 bases between. CDR3 length: 14 amino acids. Written as DNA, the CDR3 is TGTGCCAGCAGCCCATCGACGGGGGATGAAAAACTGTTTTTT. It is translated as CASSPSTGDEKLFF.

Here the CDR3 DNA reads TGTGCCAGTAGTATCTCCTGGGGGGATGCCTACGAGCAGTACTTC. This codes for CASSISWGDAYEQYF. This sequence joins TRBV19 and TRBJ2-7, with D perhaps matching TRBD2 (6 bases). The CDR3 is 15 residues long. V was cut by 3 bases and J by 2 bases, with 14 bases left in between. The V gene's germline CDR1 is LNHDA and CDR2 SQIVND (reference sequence).

The chain has TRBV27 and TRBJ2-5, with D tentatively TRBD2 (6 bases). The germline gives CDR1 MNHEY, CDR2 SMNVEV (reference sequence). V was shortened by 7 bases and J by 11 bases, with 14 bases between the two germline ends. The CDR3 runs to 11 residues. In DNA, the CDR3 is TGTGCCAGCACCTGGTCGGGGGAGCAGTACTTC. Translation gives CASTWSGEQYF.

This rearrangement joins TRBV27 to TRBJ1-6; 7 bases are a match to TRBD1. The CDR3 sequence is 16 residues long. Looked up from germline, CDR1 is MNHEY and CDR2 is SMNVEV (reference sequence). The V and J ends lost 4 bases and 10 bases, in that order; junction bases with no gene match: 13. CDR3 in DNA: TGTGCCAGCAGTTCCCCTTCGACAGGGTTCGCGTCACCCCTCCACTTT. Protein: CASSSPSTGFASPLHF.

The gene calls are TRBV13 and TRBJ1-1; TRBD1 aligns across 9 bases. Germline lookup yields CDR1 PRHDT and CDR2 FYEKMQ (reference sequence). J was trimmed by 4 bases and V by 5 bases; bases with no gene match: 2. The CDR3 totals 13 residues. CDR3 DNA: TGTGCCAGCAGCCAACAGGGGGCCACTGAAGCTTTCTTT. Protein sequence: CASSQQGATEAFF. Full variable domain (rest looked up from reference TRBV13 and TRBJ1-1): AAGVIQSPRHLIKEKRETATLKCYPIPRHDTVYWYQQGPGQDPQFLISFYEKMQSDKGSIPDRFSAQQFSDYHSELNMSSLELGDSALYFCASSQQGATEAFFGQGTRLTVV.

V usage is TRBV6-5 and J usage is TRBJ1-1; the D gene is possibly TRBD1 (6 bases). Germline V gives CDR1 MNHEY, CDR2 SVGAGI. The CDR3 totals 14 residues. V was pared by 2 bases and J by 1 base, with 8 bases between. DNA for the CDR3: TGTGCCAGCAGTTACCGACAGGCGAACACTGAAGCTTTCTTT. Translating gives CASSYRQANTEAFF.

The chain links TRBV5-1 to TRBJ2-2; maybe TRBD2 (6 bases). This CDR3 contains 14 residues. V shed 0 bases and J shed 5 bases, with 8 bases lying between them. In germline, CDR1 is SGHRS, CDR2 YFSETQ. The DNA for the CDR3 is TGCGCCAGCAGCTTGGACGGACTAACCGGGGAGCTGTTTTTT. Protein: CASSLDGLTGELFF.

The rearrangement joins TRBV5-4 to TRBJ2-7; 7 nucleotides align to TRBD1. CDR1 SGHNT and CDR2 YYREEE come from the germline V gene (reference sequence). This CDR3 spans 15 amino acids. The V and J ends lost 4 bases and 7 bases, in that order; junction bases with no gene match: 14. The CDR3 reads CASSIGYRGVREQYF. The DNA for the CDR3 is TGTGCCAGCAGCATCGGTTACAGGGGCGTTAGGGAGCAGTACTTC.

Only one count was recorded for this clone. The chain recombines TRBV28 with TRBJ2-7, with 9 bases lining up with TRBD2. V shed 3 bases and J 0 bases; nucleotides not matched to a gene: 6. Germline V gene sequence: CDR1 MDHEN, CDR2 SYDVKM. The CDR3 spans 16 residues. DNA for the CDR3: TGTGCCAGCAGTTTTGCCCTAGCGGGGCTCTCCTACGAGCAGTACTTC. Translation gives CASSFALAGLSYEQYF. Combining the CDR3 with reference TRBV28 and TRBJ2-7 gives the whole variable domain DVKVTQSSRYLVKRTGEKVFLECVQDMDHENMFWYRQDPGLGLRLIYFSYDVKMKEKGDIPEGYSVSREKKERFSLILESASTNQTSMYLCASSFALAGLSYEQYFGPGTRLTVT.

The chain links TRBV5-1 to TRBJ2-7; possibly TRBD1 for D (6 bases). The germline V gene encodes CDR1 SGHRS and CDR2 YFSETQ. The CDR3 spans 14 residues. V shed 0 bases and J shed 6 bases, with 13 bases lying between them. The CDR3 DNA sequence: TGCGCCAGCAGCTTGGAAGGACAGCCAGCCGAGCAGTACTTC. Translating gives CASSLEGQPAEQYF.